This T cell receptor (beta chain) originates from a study of CD8+CD57+ T cells in acquired aplastic anemia. Study-level information: Average DNA yield from sorted CD4+ and CD8+ cells was around 3 ug.

Study-wide results and limits: Found in both controls and patients were twenty-nine CD8+ CDR3 sequences.

By flow cytometry, patients selected for sequencing had shown an expansion of CD8+CD57+ cells. All patients had severe acquired aplastic anemia. In regard to this clonotype: The antigen remains undetermined.

Trimming at V came to 6 bases and at J to 1 base, leaving 8 bases not matched to a gene. The CDR3 runs to 16 residues. The germline V gene has CDR1 SNHLY and CDR2 FYNNEI. Genomic DNA, the template, was used for profiling of the TCR beta VDJ and CDR3. In TCRdb, the reads were re-called with MiXCR into one record per CDR3 protein. Of approximately 180,000 distinct CDR3 sequences listed, under 50% are singletons. This chain joins TRBV2 and TRBJ2-3; 9 bases agree with TRBD2. Material for sequencing was sorted CD4+, CD8+, or CD8+CD57+ T cells (not recorded which) from PBMCs. The sequence came from a human donor with aplastic anemia. CDR3 bases: TGTGCCAGCAGCCCCGGTAGCGGGAGTGGCACAGATACGCAGTATTTT. Protein product: CASSPGSGSGTDTQYF.